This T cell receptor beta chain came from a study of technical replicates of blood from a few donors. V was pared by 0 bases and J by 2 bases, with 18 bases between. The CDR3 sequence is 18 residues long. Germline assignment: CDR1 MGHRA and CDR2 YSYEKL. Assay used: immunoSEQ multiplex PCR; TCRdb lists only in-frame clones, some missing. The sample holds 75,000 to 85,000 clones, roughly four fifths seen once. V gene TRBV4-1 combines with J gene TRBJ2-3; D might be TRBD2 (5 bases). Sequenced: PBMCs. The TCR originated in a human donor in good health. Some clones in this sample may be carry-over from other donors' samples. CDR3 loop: CASSQDVVSGLTTDTQYF. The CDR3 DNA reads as TGCGCCAGCAGCCAAGACGTTGTTTCTGGACTCACCACAGATACGCAGTATTTT.